This TCR beta chain was observed in a study of patients and donors after allogeneic stem cell transplantation. This CDR3 contains 16 residues. J lost 4 bases, V lost 5 bases, and 8 bases had no gene match. Germline-derived CDR1 and CDR2 are SEHNR and FQNEAQ (reference sequence). In TCRdb, the RT-PCR reads were re-called with MiXCR into one record per CDR3 protein. The sample shows nearly 20,000 distinct CDR3 sequences, 4.5% to 5% of them seen only once. This clonotype was counted many times. The source material was blood, either unsorted or a sorted T cell fraction (not recorded which). The gene calls are TRBV7-9 and TRBJ2-1; 10 bases map to TRBD2. The clonotype was recovered from a human donor who was either an allogeneic HSCT recipient or a stem cell or donor lymphocyte infusion donor (not recorded which). It is not recorded whose cells these are; they may come from a transplant donor. This chain's CDR3 is CASSPRTSGDYNEQFF. In DNA form, the CDR3 reads TGTGCCAGCAGCCCAAGGACTAGCGGAGATTACAATGAGCAGTTCTTC.